A single sample gave rise to the 8 T cell receptor beta chains below, sequenced in a study of shared clonotypes between healthy human individuals. Some clones are missing from TCRdb's copy, which holds only in-frame ones; the method was immunoSEQ multiplex PCR. The data show millions of clones, around nine tenths seen once. Sequencing input: naive CD4+ T cells sorted from blood. Subset defined: CD45RA+ positively selected. The origin of the receptors is a man between 18 and 29 years old in good health.

The rearrangement uses TRBV5-6 and TRBJ2-3; unclear D gene. This CDR3 has 14 residues. With 2 bases removed from V and 2 bases from J, the gap between germline ends came to 9 bases. In germline, CDR1 is SGHDT, CDR2 YYEEEE. The CDR3: CASSFGKITDTQYF. CDR3 nucleotide sequence: TGTGCCAGCAGCTTTGGGAAGATCACAGATACGCAGTATTTT.

With respect to this clone: Within the sample, other DNA sequences also encode this same CDR3. The chain uses TRBV2 and TRBJ1-3; D gene ambiguous. The CDR3 has 14 amino acids. The V and J ends lost 3 bases and 0 bases respectively, with 6 bases between them. In germline, CDR1 is SNHLY, CDR2 FYNNEI. DNA for the CDR3: TGTGCCAGCAGTGATACCCTCTCTGGAAACACCATATATTTT. This gives the protein CASSDTLSGNTIYF.

CDR3 amino acids: CAWSRSFNEKLFF. CDR3 nucleotides: TGTGCCTGGAGTCGGAGTTTTAATGAAAAACTGTTTTTT. V gene TRBV30 combines with J gene TRBJ1-4; no firm D call. Per germline, CDR1 GTSNPN and CDR2 SVGIG (reference sequence). V was shortened by 2 bases and J by 4 bases, with 8 bases between the two germline ends. This CDR3 has 13 residues.

The chain joins TRBV5-1 to TRBJ2-5, with D possibly matching TRBD1 (7 bases). Looked up from germline, CDR1 is SGHRS and CDR2 is YFSETQ. This CDR3 spans 15 amino acids. Trimming removed 2 bases from V and 2 bases from J, with 13 bases in between. CDR3 nucleotide sequence: TGCGCCAGCAGCTTTGGGACAGCGGGTCAAGAGACCCAGTACTTC. This codes for CASSFGTAGQETQYF.

The sample holds one count of this clone. V and J are TRBV28 and TRBJ1-4; possibly TRBD1 for D (5 bases). The ends were cut back, 3 bases at V and 0 bases at J, with 8 bases in the middle. CDR3 size: 15 residues. Germline CDR1 reads MDHEN; CDR2 reads SYDVKM. CDR3 DNA sequence: TGTGCCAGCAGTTTCGGGGGTTCAACTAATGAAAAACTGTTTTTT. This translates into CASSFGGSTNEKLFF.

J is TRBJ1-3 and V is TRBV11-2; D perhaps matches TRBD1 (6 bases). Germline values: CDR1 SGHAT, CDR2 FQNNGV. The CDR3 spans 16 residues. V was cut by 3 bases and J by 4 bases, with 16 bases left in between. CDR3 sequence (DNA): TGTGCCAGCAGCTTGGGGGCGTCCCCGTCAGGAAACACCATATATTTT. Amino acid sequence: CASSLGASPSGNTIYF.

V gene TRBV28 combines with J gene TRBJ2-3; 8 nucleotides line up with TRBD1. Germline V CDR1 and CDR2: MDHEN, SYDVKM. There are 16 residues in the CDR3. Trimming took 6 bases from V and 1 from J; bases not matched to a gene: 9. CDR3: CASSPPGQDGTDTQYF. DNA of the CDR3: TGTGCCAGCAGCCCTCCGGGACAGGATGGCACAGATACGCAGTATTTT.

V and J are TRBV21-1 and TRBJ2-4. TRBV21-1 is a recognized pseudogene. CDR3 size: 12 residues. The CDR3 DNA follows: TGTGCCTGCAACCGGGACCCTAACATTCAGTACTTC. Translating it yields CACNRDPNIQYF.